This T cell receptor beta chain was recorded in a study of blood T cell repertoires in COVID-19. Original analysis: Amplification of reference gene primers provided the estimated nucleated cell counts. The method was immunoSEQ multiplex PCR; TCRdb's version includes in-frame clones alone and lacks a portion of them. The DNA was the basis for D and trimming; V, J and clone size are from that table. This table holds around 150,000 clones, around nine tenths found once. Patients of the Seattle cohort, enrolled during active infection, were followed longitudinally. The CDR3 runs 13 residues. The V end was cut by 4 bases, the J end by 6 bases, with 10 bases between. Germline CDR1 and CDR2: SGHNT and YYREEE (reference sequence).

This TCR was recovered from a woman between 70 and 85 years old with COVID-19, enrolled during active disease. The rearrangement links TRBV5-4 to TRBJ2-2; no clear D. Sequencing was done on a sample of peripheral blood. The CDR3 sequence: CASSPQAAGELFF. The CDR3, as DNA: TGTGCCAGCAGCCCCCAGGCCGCCGGGGAGCTGTTTTTT.